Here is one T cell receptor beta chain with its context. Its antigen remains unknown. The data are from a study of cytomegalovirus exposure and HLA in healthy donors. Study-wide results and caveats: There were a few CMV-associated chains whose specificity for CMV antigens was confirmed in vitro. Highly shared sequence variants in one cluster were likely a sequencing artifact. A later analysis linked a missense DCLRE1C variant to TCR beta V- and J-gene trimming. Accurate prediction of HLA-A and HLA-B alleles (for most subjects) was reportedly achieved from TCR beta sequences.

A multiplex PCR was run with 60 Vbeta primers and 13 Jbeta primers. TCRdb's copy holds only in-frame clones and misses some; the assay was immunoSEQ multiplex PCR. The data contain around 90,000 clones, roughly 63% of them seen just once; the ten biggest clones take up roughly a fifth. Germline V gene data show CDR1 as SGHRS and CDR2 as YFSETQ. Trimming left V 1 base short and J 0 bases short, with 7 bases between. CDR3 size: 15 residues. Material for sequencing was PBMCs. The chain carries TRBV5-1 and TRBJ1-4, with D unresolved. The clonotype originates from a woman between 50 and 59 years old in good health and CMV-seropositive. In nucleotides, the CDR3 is TGCGCCAGCAGCTTGAACGGGGCAACTAATGAAAAACTGTTTTTT. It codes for CASSLNGATNEKLFF. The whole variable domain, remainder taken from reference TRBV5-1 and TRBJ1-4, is KAGVTQTPRYLIKTRGQQVTLSCSPISGHRSVSWYQQTPGQGLQFLFEYFSETQRNKGNFPGRFSGRQFSNSRSEMNVSTLELGDSALYLCASSLNGATNEKLFFGSGTQLSVL.